Listed below are T cell receptor beta chains from one sample, sequenced in a study of neurological immune-mediated disorders. TCRdb re-derived calls from the 5' RACE reads in MiXCR, one entry per CDR3 protein. This sample yields tens of thousands of distinct CDR3 sequences, of which over 10% are seen a single time; roughly 1.9% belongs to the top ten. Sample: PBMCs. These receptors all come from a man aged 60 to 69 in good health. The CDR3 runs from the conserved cysteine through the conserved F or W. D genes are given only for firm matches. Only some rows state a clone size, as once, few, many or a class for expanded clones.

clone_size	d_call	v_call	j_call	cdr3_aa	cdr3_nt
many	.	TRBV5-1	TRBJ1-1	CASSLSESEAFF	TGCGCCAGCAGCTTAAGTGAATCAGAAGCTTTCTTT
many	TRBD2	TRBV6-5	TRBJ2-1	CASRHLPASGGSNEQFF	TGTGCCAGCAGGCACCTTCCTGCTAGCGGGGGGTCCAATGAGCAGTTCTTC
many	.	TRBV20-1	TRBJ1-6	CSARTENNSPLHF	TGCAGTGCTAGGACAGAGAATAATTCACCCCTCCACTTT
many	TRBD1	TRBV5-1	TRBJ1-1	CASSGGTGSTEAFF	TGCGCCAGCAGCGGGGGGACAGGGAGCACTGAAGCTTTCTTT
many	.	TRBV7-9	TRBJ2-1	CASSFEADYNEQFF	TGTGCCAGCAGCTTTGAGGCCGACTACAATGAGCAGTTCTTC
many	TRBD1	TRBV7-2	TRBJ1-3	CASSLKTGEHTIYF	TGTGCCAGCAGCTTAAAGACAGGGGAACACACCATATATTTT
many	TRBD2	TRBV7-2	TRBJ2-1	CASSLALAGATSYTEQFF	TGTGCCAGCAGCTTAGCGCTAGCGGGGGCCACAAGCTACACTGAGCAGTTCTTC
many	.	TRBV5-1	TRBJ2-5	CASSHAGFPAIGQETQYF	TGCGCCAGCAGCCACGCCGGGTTCCCAGCTATCGGTCAAGAGACCCAGTACTTC
many	.	TRBV6-5	TRBJ1-2	CASRRYQGRDTF	TGTGCCAGCAGGAGGTACCAGGGTAGGGACACCTTC
once	.	TRBV7-7	TRBJ2-1	CSSSPSGAYNEQFF	TGTTCCAGTAGCCCCTCTGGGGCCTACAATGAGCAGTTCTTC
many	.	TRBV20-1	TRBJ1-5	CSARGGARQPQHF	TGCAGTGCTAGAGGGGGGGCCAGGCAGCCCCAGCATTTT
many	.	TRBV10-3	TRBJ2-2	CAISSPYGGRRAAGELFF	TGTGCCATCAGTTCCCCATACGGGGGACGAAGGGCCGCCGGGGAGCTGTTTTTT
many	TRBD1	TRBV20-1	TRBJ1-2	CSARGGQGAIDGYTF	TGCAGTGCTAGAGGGGGACAGGGGGCGATTGATGGCTACACCTTC
many	.	TRBV7-2	TRBJ1-4	CASSQGDNEKLFF	TGTGCCAGCAGCCAGGGCGATAATGAAAAACTGTTTTTT
many	.	TRBV7-2	TRBJ1-2	CASSSRGVMVGYTF	TGTGCCAGCAGCTCCAGGGGTGTAATGGTCGGGTACACCTTC
many	.	TRBV28	TRBJ2-1	CATQGIVLNEQFF	TGTGCCACACAGGGTATTGTTTTAAATGAGCAGTTCTTC
many	.	TRBV12-3/TRBV12-4	TRBJ1-1	CASSLGEGRDTEAFF	TGTGCCAGCAGTTTAGGTGAGGGACGGGACACTGAAGCTTTCTTT
many	.	TRBV28	TRBJ1-2	CATLLRGYYGYTF	TGTGCCACCCTTCTAAGGGGGTACTATGGCTACACCTTC
many	.	TRBV18	TRBJ2-7	CASSPAVYEQYF	TGTGCCAGCTCACCAGCGGTTTACGAGCAGTACTTC
many	TRBD2	TRBV6-2/TRBV6-3	TRBJ2-3	CATSSSGLGDTQYF	TGTGCCACCTCCTCCTCGGGACTAGGGGATACGCAGTATTTT
many	.	TRBV27	TRBJ2-6	CASSLSGELPGANVLTF	TGTGCCAGCAGTTTATCGGGGGAGCTCCCTGGGGCCAACGTCCTGACTTTC
many	.	TRBV7-2	TRBJ1-2	CASSRTLIYGYTF	TGTGCCAGCAGCCGCACACTAATCTATGGCTACACCTTC
many	.	TRBV6-6	TRBJ2-5	CASSFTRGGIETQYF	TGTGCCAGCAGTTTTACGAGGGGGGGTATAGAGACCCAGTACTTC
.	.	TRBV12-3/TRBV12-4	TRBJ2-5	CASRRIQETRYF	TGTGCCAGCAGACGCATCCAAGAGACACGGTACTTC
many	TRBD1	TRBV20-1	TRBJ1-2	CSAREGQRRYGYTF	TGCAGTGCTAGAGAGGGACAGAGAAGATATGGCTACACCTTC
many	.	TRBV6-6	TRBJ1-2	CASSPGGDGYTF	TGTGCCAGCAGTCCCGGGGGAGATGGCTACACCTTC
.	TRBD1	TRBV20-1	TRBJ1-5	CSALADRGSGQLRHF	TGCAGTGCCTTAGCGGACAGGGGGTCAGGTCAGCTCCGGCATTTT
many	.	TRBV5-1	TRBJ2-1	CASSLVDLRNEQFF	TGCGCCAGCAGCTTGGTTGACCTACGCAATGAGCAGTTCTTC
many	TRBD1	TRBV29-1	TRBJ1-5	CSALLPGQTYSNQPQHF	TGCAGCGCCCTGTTGCCGGGACAGACATATAGCAATCAGCCCCAGCATTTT
many	.	TRBV25-1	TRBJ1-1	CASSTTTNTEAFF	TGTGCCAGCAGTACGACCACGAACACTGAAGCTTTCTTT
many	TRBD1	TRBV5-1	TRBJ2-3	CASTQGAWTDTQYF	TGCGCCAGCACCCAGGGGGCGTGGACAGATACGCAGTATTTT
many	.	TRBV6-5	TRBJ2-3	CASRPLTAQPQADTQYF	TGTGCCAGCAGGCCCCTAACGGCTCAACCTCAGGCAGATACGCAGTATTTT
.	TRBD1	TRBV18	TRBJ2-7	CASSPRTGNEQYF	TGTGCCAGCTCACCCAGGACAGGGAACGAGCAGTACTTC
many	.	TRBV12-3/TRBV12-4	TRBJ2-3	CASSPPGLYTDTQYF	TGTGCCAGCAGTCCACCGGGACTGTACACAGATACGCAGTATTTT
.	.	TRBV7-2	TRBJ1-1	CASSFYICSARRGRANTEAFF	.
few	TRBD2	TRBV20-1	TRBJ2-2	CSARRGGLTGELFF	TGCAGTGCTAGGCGGGGGGGGCTCACCGGGGAGCTGTTTTTT
many	.	TRBV5-1	TRBJ2-7	CASSLEGFREQYF	TGCGCCAGCAGCTTGGAAGGGTTTCGCGAGCAGTACTTC
many	.	TRBV5-1	TRBJ1-1	CASSLDSTGTEAFF	TGCGCCAGCAGCTTGGATAGCACTGGCACTGAAGCTTTCTTT
many	TRBD1	TRBV5-1	TRBJ1-1	CASSSGGKNTEAFF	TGCGCCAGCAGCTCAGGGGGAAAAAACACTGAAGCTTTCTTT
many	.	TRBV5-1	TRBJ2-3	CASSLYFGPDTQYF	TGCGCCAGCAGCTTGTATTTCGGACCAGATACGCAGTATTTT
many	TRBD2	TRBV7-2	TRBJ2-7	CASSLGLAGGPIVQYEQYF	TGTGCCAGCAGCTTAGGACTAGCGGGGGGCCCCATCGTTCAATACGAGCAGTACTTC
.	.	TRBV20-1	TRBJ1-4	CSAREVKGRPADEKRFF	TGCAGTGCTAGAGAAGTAAAGGGCCGGCCAGCCGATGAAAAACGGTTTTTT
many	.	TRBV5-1	TRBJ2-5	CASSLFLGPVQETQYF	TGCGCCAGCAGCTTGTTTTTGGGACCCGTCCAAGAGACCCAGTACTTC
many	.	TRBV15	TRBJ2-2	CATSARRGGGELFF	TGTGCCACCAGCGCCCGCAGGGGAGGCGGGGAGCTGTTTTTT
many	.	TRBV12-3/TRBV12-4	TRBJ2-5	CASSLGGEGGAETQYF	TGTGCCAGCAGTTTAGGCGGGGAAGGAGGGGCAGAGACCCAGTACTTC
.	.	TRBV18	TRBJ2-5	CASSPWDSETQYF	TGTGCCAGCTCACCATGGGACTCAGAGACCCAGTACTTC
.	.	TRBV3-1	TRBJ2-5	CASSQWNQETQYF	TGTGCCAGCAGCCAATGGAATCAAGAGACCCAGTACTTC
.	.	TRBV20-1	TRBJ2-7	CSARAWPGSSYEQYF	TGCAGTGCTAGAGCCTGGCCGGGAAGCTCCTACGAGCAGTACTTC
many	TRBD1	TRBV12-3/TRBV12-4	TRBJ1-6	CASGTVTSPLHF	TGTGCCAGTGGGACAGTAACTTCACCCCTCCACTTT
many	.	TRBV20-1	TRBJ2-4	CSARPPDGVAKNIQYF	TGCAGTGCTAGGCCCCCCGACGGGGTAGCCAAAAACATTCAGTACTTC
many	.	TRBV27	TRBJ2-2	CASSLDTGELFF	TGTGCCAGCAGTTTAGACACCGGGGAGCTGTTTTTT
many	TRBD2	TRBV7-2	TRBJ2-3	CASSLDLSGGGTDTQYF	TGTGCCAGCAGCTTAGATCTTAGCGGGGGGGGCACAGATACGCAGTATTTT
.	.	TRBV7-2	TRBJ2-1	CASSFYICSAPGYNEQFF	.
many	.	TRBV7-9	TRBJ1-6	CASSLQVGSPLHF	TGTGCCAGCAGCCTACAAGTTGGTTCACCCCTCCACTTT
many	.	TRBV20-1	TRBJ1-6	CSGADDNSPLHF	TGCAGTGGGGCAGATGATAATTCACCCCTCCACTTT
few	TRBD1	TRBV6-5	TRBJ2-1	CASSYSTGGRPYNEQFF	TGTGCCAGCAGTTATTCTACAGGGGGCAGGCCCTACAATGAGCAGTTCTTC
many	.	TRBV3-1	TRBJ1-4	CASSQDDRLNEKLFF	TGTGCCAGCAGCCAAGATGACAGACTTAATGAAAAACTGTTTTTT
many	.	TRBV5-5	TRBJ1-5	CASSLEALQGQPQHF	TGTGCCAGCAGCTTGGAGGCACTTCAGGGTCAGCCCCAGCATTTT